This record covers a single T cell receptor beta chain. The V segment lost 5 bases and the J segment 7 bases; nucleotides outside the gene matches: 5. Per germline, CDR1 SGHNT and CDR2 YENEEA. This CDR3 spans 14 amino acids. This sample was taken from a study of blood T cell repertoires in COVID-19. Study context: Samples of COVID-19 (acute and convalescent) were obtained from the United States, Italy and Spain. T cells, B-cell-depleted T cells, or PBMCs provided the cDNA or gDNA that served as material.

Original analysis: The authors estimated nucleated cell counts from reference gene primer amplification. Produced via immunoSEQ multiplex PCR; TCRdb's table is partial and in-frame only. D and trimming come from the DNA, and the V and J calls and clone size come from that table. The sample has tens of thousands of clones; approximately 86% are singletons. Source material: peripheral blood. The V gene is TRBV11-3, the J gene TRBJ1-6; 7 bases fit TRBD1. The source of this sequence is an elderly woman in a cohort sampled during active or convalescent COVID-19. The CDR3, as DNA: TGTGCCAGCAGCCCGGGACAGAACAATTCACCCCTCCACTTT. It yields the protein CASSPGQNNSPLHF.